Below, 5 T cell receptor beta chains from the same sample are listed, as sequenced in a study of cytomegalovirus exposure and HLA in healthy donors. The PCR employed 60 Vbeta primers together with 13 Jbeta primers. TCRdb keeps only in-frame clones here, not all; method: immunoSEQ multiplex PCR. The sample holds 130,000 to 150,000 clones. Sequencing used PBMCs. Receptors were obtained from a male donor in good health and CMV-seronegative.

CDR3 in DNA: TGTGCCAGCAGTCAACACCCGACTAGTGGAGAGCAGTTCTTC. Its translation: CASSQHPTSGEQFF. The chain links TRBV28 to TRBJ2-1; TRBD2 is a possible D gene (6 bases). The CDR3 runs to 14 residues. Trimming left V 5 bases short and J 10 bases short, with 18 bases between. The germline gives CDR1 MDHEN, CDR2 SYDVKM.

Regarding this clone: The identical CDR3 is also encoded by other nucleotide sequences in the sample. The chain carries TRBV6-5 and TRBJ1-2, with 8 bases identical to TRBD1. Trimming removed 2 bases from V and 2 bases from J; junction bases left unmatched: 1. This CDR3 is 14 amino acids long. The germline CDR1 and CDR2 sequences are MNHEY and SVGAGI. DNA of the CDR3: TGTGCCAGCAGTTACGGGACAGGCAACTATGGCTACACCTTC. This gives the protein CASSYGTGNYGYTF.

J is TRBJ1-1 and V is TRBV7-2; D may be TRBD1 (6 bases). The V and J ends lost 2 bases and 1 base respectively, with 11 bases between them. This CDR3 comprises 15 residues. CDR1 SGHTA and CDR2 FQGNSA come from the germline V gene. CDR3 amino acids: CASSLSGGQNTEAFF. As DNA, the CDR3 is TGTGCCAGCAGCTTAAGTGGGGGCCAGAACACTGAAGCTTTCTTT.

The genes are TRBV10-3 and TRBJ1-1, with D perhaps TRBD1 (5 bases). The CDR3 is 13 residues long. The V gene's germline CDR1 is ENHRY and CDR2 SYGVKD. This chain's CDR3 is CASGEGGVTEAFF. The DNA for the CDR3 is TGTGCATCCGGGGAGGGAGGGGTCACTGAAGCTTTCTTT.

The rearrangement links TRBV7-9 to TRBJ1-4, with D perhaps TRBD1 (6 bases). CDR1 and CDR2 from the germline V gene are SEHNR and FQNEAQ (reference sequence). V shed 0 bases and J shed 5 bases, with 7 bases lying between them. CDR3 length: 14 amino acids. This CDR3 is CASSLAGGNEKLFF. The CDR3 DNA reads TGTGCCAGCAGCTTAGCTGGGGGCAATGAAAAACTGTTTTTT.